This entry lists 29 T cell receptor beta chains sequenced from one sample in a study of shared clonotypes between healthy human individuals. TCRdb's copy holds only in-frame clones and misses some; the assay was immunoSEQ multiplex PCR. The table lists over 2 million clones, around 93% of them singletons. Sequencing used naive CD4+ T cells from PBMCs. Indicated subset: CD45RA+ positively selected. These receptors were taken from a man aged 18 to 35 in good health. Some clones in this sample may be carry-over from other donors' samples.

The chain is built from TRBV30 and TRBJ2-7; a possible D gene is TRBD2 (7 bases). CDR3 length: 14 amino acids. The germline V gene encodes CDR1 GTSNPN and CDR2 SVGIG (reference sequence). V gave up 0 bases and J gave up 5 bases, with 14 bases separating them. CDR3 bases: TGTGCCTGGAGTGTTGGGGGGGCAGGCAACGAGCAGTACTTC. Its translation is CAWSVGGAGNEQYF.

The V call is TRBV7-2, the J call TRBJ2-1; D is possibly TRBD2 (6 bases). The CDR3 is 17 amino acids. Germline lookup yields CDR1 SGHTA and CDR2 FQGNSA. V gave up 2 bases and J gave up 0 bases, with 14 bases separating them. CDR3 in amino acids: CASSLMGGVSSYNEQFF. The CDR3 bases are TGTGCCAGCAGCTTAATGGGCGGGGTAAGCTCCTACAATGAGCAGTTCTTC.

The chain uses TRBV7-6 and TRBJ1-1; D is unclear. From germline, CDR1 is SGHVS and CDR2 FNYEAQ. Trimming pared 0 bases from V and 0 bases from J, leaving 11 bases between. The CDR3 contains 16 residues. The CDR3 region is CASSLAQRAVNTEAFF. CDR3 DNA: TGTGCCAGCAGCTTAGCCCAACGGGCCGTGAACACTGAAGCTTTCTTT.

The chain carries TRBV5-1 and TRBJ2-3; TRBD1 agrees at 8 bases. CDR3 size: 12 residues. The V gene's germline CDR1 is SGHRS and CDR2 YFSETQ. Trimming took 3 bases from V and 9 from J; bases not matched to a gene: 3. CDR3 residues: CASSSDRDTQYF. For the CDR3, the DNA is TGCGCCAGCAGCTCGGACAGGGACACGCAGTATTTT.

The rearrangement uses TRBV5-8 and TRBJ1-1, with D hard to call. The CDR3 extends over 14 amino acids. CDR1 is SGHTS and CDR2 is YDEGEE in the germline V gene. V dropped 5 bases and J dropped 4 bases, with 15 bases sitting between them. The CDR3 coding sequence is TGTGCCAGCAGTCGTGGTGGGATGGGCACTGAAGCTTTCTTT. It yields the protein CASSRGGMGTEAFF.

V gene TRBV18 combines with J gene TRBJ2-5; D remains unclear. The length of the CDR3 is 13 residues. CDR1 is KGHSH, CDR2 LQKENI, per germline. The V end lost 6 bases, the J end lost 2 bases, and 10 bases lay between the germline ends. CDR3 coding DNA: TGTGCCAGCTCGCAGCGTTTACAAGAGACCCAGTACTTC. Its protein is CASSQRLQETQYF.

The J gene is TRBJ1-5, the V gene TRBV19; D is possibly TRBD1 (6 bases). Trimming stripped 3 bases from V and 7 bases from J, with 13 bases between. This CDR3 has 14 amino acids. CDR1 LNHDA and CDR2 SQIVND come from the germline V gene (reference sequence). The CDR3 loop reads CASSIRSGGQPQHF. The CDR3 region has the DNA TGTGCCAGTAGTATTAGATCGGGGGGCCAGCCCCAGCATTTT.

This clone was counted once. The chain is built from TRBV10-3 and TRBJ2-5; no firm D call. V was clipped by 10 bases and J by 4 bases, with 13 bases between them. The length of the CDR3 is 12 residues. The V gene's germline CDR1 is ENHRY and CDR2 SYGVKD. The CDR3 protein is CATSSATETQYF. CDR3 bases: TGTGCCACGTCGTCGGCCACAGAGACCCAGTACTTC.

In this sample, this clone turned up once. Other DNA sequences of this sample code for an identical CDR3. The chain has TRBV9 and TRBJ2-1; possibly TRBD2 for D (5 bases). In germline, CDR1 is SGDLS, CDR2 YYNGEE. The CDR3 extends over 15 amino acids. V was trimmed by 4 bases and J by 1 base, leaving 12 bases between them. Here the CDR3 DNA reads TGTGCCAGCAGCCTTGACGGAGGTTCCTACAATGAGCAGTTCTTC. Residues: CASSLDGGSYNEQFF.

To note about this clone: Other DNA sequences in the sample encode the same CDR3. J is TRBJ1-1 and V is TRBV9; D might be TRBD1 (5 bases). CDR3 size: 15 residues. Germline values: CDR1 SGDLS, CDR2 YYNGEE. Trimming stripped 0 bases from V and 2 bases from J, with 11 bases between. Here the CDR3 reads CASSVDPGQNTEAFF. CDR3 nucleotides: TGTGCCAGCAGCGTAGATCCGGGGCAAAACACTGAAGCTTTCTTT.

Of note for this clone: Other DNA sequences in this specimen translate into the identical CDR3. This sequence joins TRBV30 and TRBJ1-2, with 7 bases aligning to TRBD1. After removal of 2 bases from V and 8 bases from J, the junction contained 8 bases not matched to a gene. CDR1 is GTSNPN and CDR2 is SVGIG in the germline V gene (reference sequence). This CDR3 contains 13 residues. For the CDR3, the DNA is TGTGCCTGGAGTATTGACAGGGCGTACGGCTACACCTTC. This codes for CAWSIDRAYGYTF.

The rearrangement links TRBV18 to TRBJ2-5, with a weak D call TRBD2 (5 bases). The CDR3 is 14 amino acids. V was pared by 0 bases and J by 5 bases, with 10 bases between. CDR1 and CDR2 from the germline V gene are KGHSH and LQKENI. The CDR3 spells CASSPPRAGETQYF. CDR3 bases: TGTGCCAGCTCACCACCGAGGGCTGGGGAGACCCAGTACTTC.

This chain connects TRBV6-5 to TRBJ2-3, with D maybe TRBD2 (5 bases). Germline lookup yields CDR1 MNHEY and CDR2 SVGAGI. With 0 bases removed from V and 2 bases from J, the gap between germline ends came to 9 bases. The CDR3 contains 15 residues. For the CDR3, the DNA is TGTGCCAGCAGTTACTCGGGAGTCAACACAGATACGCAGTATTTT. Protein product: CASSYSGVNTDTQYF.

The J gene is TRBJ1-5, the V gene TRBV27; 7 nucleotides align to TRBD1. The CDR3 is 16 residues long. The V gene's germline CDR1 is MNHEY and CDR2 SMNVEV (reference sequence). The V gene end was trimmed by 6 bases and the J gene end by 2 bases; junction bases not matched to a gene: 10. The CDR3 DNA reads as TGTGCCAGCAGCTTGACAGGGATTTTGGGCAATCAGCCCCAGCATTTT. It yields the protein CASSLTGILGNQPQHF.

In its sample, this clone was seen once. J is TRBJ2-1 and V is TRBV9; D is perhaps TRBD1 or TRBD2 (7 bases each). V gave up 0 bases and J gave up 4 bases, with 14 bases separating them. There are 16 residues in the CDR3. Germline values: CDR1 SGDLS, CDR2 YYNGEE. The CDR3 spells CASSVVGGTAYNEQFF. In DNA, the CDR3 is TGTGCCAGCAGCGTAGTGGGAGGGACAGCTTACAATGAGCAGTTCTTC.

The V and J genes are TRBV21-1 and TRBJ1-1; TRBD1 reflects the table's D call only, with no check against the DNA. TRBV21-1 constitutes a pseudogene. CDR3 length equals 15 residues. The CDR3 loop is CASSLLDRLHTEAFF. CDR3 DNA sequence: TGTGCCAGCAGTTTGTTAGACAGGTTGCACACTGAAGCTTTCTTT.

This clone occurred a few times. This same CDR3 is encoded by further DNA sequences in the sample. J is TRBJ2-7 and V is TRBV18; D unresolved. The V end lost 2 bases, the J end lost 3 bases, and 8 bases lay between the germline ends. The germline gives CDR1 KGHSH, CDR2 LQKENI. This CDR3 comprises 13 residues. In DNA form, the CDR3 reads TGTGCCAGCTCACCATTGGCAGACTACGAGCAGTACTTC. Protein sequence: CASSPLADYEQYF.

CDR3 sequence (DNA): TGTGCCAGCAGCTTATTGGGACAGGGGAGCGAGCAGTACTTC. Translating it yields CASSLLGQGSEQYF. The chain joins TRBV7-2 to TRBJ2-7; the match to TRBD1 covers 10 bases. Germline CDR1 SGHTA, CDR2 FQGNSA. Germline trimming cut 2 bases from V and 6 bases from J; bases unmatched to any gene: 4. This CDR3 has 14 amino acids.

V gene TRBV10-1 combines with J gene TRBJ2-1; the D gene is possibly TRBD1 (6 bases). The CDR3 spans 16 residues. CDR1 is WNHNN, CDR2 SYGVQD, per germline (reference sequence). V lost 0 bases and J 1 base, leaving 10 bases between the germline ends. CDR3 amino acids: CASSESGRGSYNEQFF. As DNA, the CDR3 is TGCGCCAGCAGTGAGTCGGGTAGGGGGTCCTACAATGAGCAGTTCTTC.

This chain links TRBV28 with TRBJ1-3; D is undetermined. V dropped 3 bases and J dropped 0 bases, with 9 bases sitting between them. The CDR3 is 15 amino acids. Germline V gives CDR1 MDHEN, CDR2 SYDVKM. The CDR3 region has the DNA TGTGCCAGCAGTTTTGGACTGATCTCTGGAAACACCATATATTTT. Its translation: CASSFGLISGNTIYF.

The rearrangement joins TRBV28 to TRBJ2-7, with D tentatively TRBD1 or TRBD2 (5 bases each). Trimming took 3 bases from V and 6 from J, leaving 18 bases between them. Per germline, CDR1 MDHEN and CDR2 SYDVKM. This CDR3 comprises 15 residues. The CDR3 reads CASSFEGPRAGEQYF. CDR3 bases: TGTGCCAGCAGTTTCGAGGGGCCCCGGGCGGGCGAGCAGTACTTC.

V is TRBV4-3 and J is TRBJ1-1; D unresolved. Germline V gene sequence: CDR1 LGHNA, CDR2 YSLEER. The V gene lost 0 bases and the J gene lost 4 bases, with 12 bases spanning the gap. This CDR3 contains 15 residues. The CDR3 DNA is TGCGCCAGCAGCCAAGATCATTCCGCGACCACTGAAGCTTTCTTT. This gives the protein CASSQDHSATTEAFF.

Only one count was recorded for this clone. The sample has other DNA sequences that encode this CDR3 too. The chain employs TRBV7-3 and TRBJ2-3; 8 bases line up with TRBD2. V was clipped by 2 bases and J by 6 bases; unmatched bases: 4. Germline CDR1 reads SGHTA; CDR2 reads FQGTGA. The CDR3 runs to 14 residues. CDR3 nucleotide sequence: TGTGCCAGCAGCTTAGCGGGAGGAACGGATACGCAGTATTTT. This codes for CASSLAGGTDTQYF.

This chain uses TRBV6-6 with TRBJ1-3; D uncertain. Trimming removed 4 bases from V and 0 bases from J, with 7 bases in between. Germline V gives CDR1 MNHNY, CDR2 SVGAGI (reference sequence). CDR3 length equals 14 residues. The DNA of the CDR3 is TGTGCCAGCAGTTCACTCCTCTCTGGAAACACCATATATTTT. Protein sequence: CASSSLLSGNTIYF.

The table lists this clone with a few counts. In the same sample, other DNA sequences code for this CDR3. In DNA, the CDR3 is TGCGCCAGCAGCACACAGGGTAGGGATGGCTACACCTTC. This translates into CASSTQGRDGYTF. This rearrangement joins TRBV5-1 to TRBJ1-2; D may be TRBD1 (6 bases). This CDR3 has 13 amino acids. Looked up from germline, CDR1 is SGHRS and CDR2 is YFSETQ. V gave up 4 bases and J gave up 6 bases, with 13 bases separating them.

There are a few counts of this clone. V is TRBV7-2 and J is TRBJ1-2; the D gene is possibly TRBD1 (6 bases). V was trimmed by 3 bases and J by 1 base, leaving 9 bases between them. Germline values: CDR1 SGHTA, CDR2 FQGNSA. The CDR3 has 14 residues. The CDR3: CASSLGAFNYGYTF. For the CDR3, the DNA is TGTGCCAGCAGCTTGGGGGCCTTTAACTATGGCTACACCTTC.

The rearrangement joins TRBV28 to TRBJ2-7; TRBD1 is a possible D gene (6 bases). The V end lost 7 bases, the J end lost 3 bases, and 19 bases lay between the germline ends. The CDR3 extends over 15 amino acids. Germline V gives CDR1 MDHEN, CDR2 SYDVKM. CDR3 amino acids: CASTTNRKGGYEQYF. The CDR3 nucleotides are TGTGCCAGCACCACCAACCGTAAAGGGGGCTACGAGCAGTACTTC. Using reference TRBV28 and TRBJ2-7 for the parts outside the CDR3, the full variable domain is DVKVTQSSRYLVKRTGEKVFLECVQDMDHENMFWYRQDPGLGLRLIYFSYDVKMKEKGDIPEGYSVSREKKERFSLILESASTNQTSMYLCASTTNRKGGYEQYFGPGTRLTVT.

V and J are TRBV7-7 and TRBJ2-1; 10 bases are shared with TRBD2. V lost 5 bases, J lost 1 base, and 14 bases stayed unmatched. This CDR3 comprises 19 residues. CDR1 is SSHAT and CDR2 is FNYEAQ in the germline V gene (reference sequence). Here the CDR3 DNA reads TGTGCCAGCAGCCCAGAGATATCTAGCGGGAGAAGGTCCTACAATGAGCAGTTCTTC. This encodes CASSPEISSGRRSYNEQFF.

The chain couples TRBV11-2 to TRBJ1-2; D is possibly TRBD1 (5 bases). This CDR3 has 13 amino acids. Trimming stripped 3 bases from V and 4 bases from J, with 9 bases between. CDR1 is SGHAT, CDR2 FQNNGV, per germline. This chain's CDR3 is CASSLGLRYGYTF. The CDR3 DNA reads TGTGCCAGCAGCTTGGGACTTCGCTATGGCTACACCTTC.